A single sample is the source of the 18 T cell receptor beta chains below, sequenced in a study of early T cells in non-severe SARS-CoV-2 infection. TCRdb reanalysed the 5' RACE reads using MiXCR and keeps one entry per CDR3 protein. The top ten hold roughly 20% of the sample, which has tens of thousands of distinct CDR3 sequences, approximately 9.9% seen once. The sample was whole blood. The receptors were sampled from an adult who was a healthcare worker with PCR-confirmed SARS-CoV-2 infection or an uninfected control (not recorded which).

The V gene is TRBV9, the J gene TRBJ1-1, with TRBD1 identical over 9 bases. CDR3 length: 18 residues. V gave up 4 bases and J gave up 0 bases; unmatched junction bases: 13. Germline loops: CDR1 SGDLS, CDR2 YYNGEE. The CDR3 reads CASSSPAGTGSMNTEAFF. CDR3 nucleotide sequence: TGTGCCAGCAGCTCCCCGGCCGGGACAGGGTCCATGAACACTGAAGCTTTCTTT.

This clonotype was detected a few times. This chain uses TRBV7-8 with TRBJ2-1; a weak D match, TRBD2 (6 bases). The CDR3 is made up of 16 amino acids. Trimming removed 5 bases from V and 7 bases from J, with 21 bases in between. The germline gives CDR1 SGHVS, CDR2 FQNEAQ. The CDR3 nucleotides read TGTGCCAGCAGCGCGAGCACTCTGAATGGAGGGAATGAGCAGTTCTTC. This gives the protein CASSASTLNGGNEQFF. Complete variable domain (other parts from reference TRBV7-8 and TRBJ2-1): GAGVSQSPRYKVAKRGQDVALRCDPISGHVSLFWYQQALGQGPEFLTYFQNEAQLDKSGLPSDRFFAERPEGSVSTLKIQRTQQEDSAVYLCASSASTLNGGNEQFFGPGTRLTVL.

This rearrangement joins TRBV7-7 to TRBJ2-3; perhaps TRBD1 as D (6 bases). Germline loops: CDR1 SSHAT, CDR2 FNYEAQ (reference sequence). This CDR3 spans 14 amino acids. V was cut by 5 bases and J by 3 bases, with 12 bases left in between. This CDR3 is CASSRDIETDTQYF. The CDR3 bases are TGTGCCAGCAGCCGGGACATCGAAACAGATACGCAGTATTTT.

This clonotype was observed many times. The genes are TRBV4-1 and TRBJ1-4, with D tentatively TRBD1 (5 bases). From germline, CDR1 is MGHRA and CDR2 YSYEKL. The V gene lost 0 bases and the J gene lost 3 bases, with 11 bases spanning the gap. The length of the CDR3 is 16 residues. The CDR3 region is CASSQDYQGANEKLFF. The CDR3 DNA reads TGCGCCAGCAGCCAAGATTACCAGGGTGCTAATGAAAAACTGTTTTTT.

The rearrangement joins TRBV30 to TRBJ2-3; D is uncertain. The CDR3 runs to 12 residues. V was trimmed by 5 bases and J by 0 bases, leaving 6 bases between them. CDR1 and CDR2 from the germline V gene are GTSNPN and SVGIG (reference sequence). CDR3 sequence: CAWALSTDTQYF. The CDR3 DNA reads as TGTGCCTGGGCACTAAGCACAGATACGCAGTATTTT.

This clonotype was picked up a small number of times. The chain links TRBV4-1 to TRBJ1-1; maybe TRBD1 (5 bases). The germline CDR1 and CDR2 sequences are MGHRA and YSYEKL. Trimming took 1 base from V and 8 from J, leaving 14 bases between them. This CDR3 contains 14 residues. This chain's CDR3 is CASSQGGGLIEAFF. As DNA, the CDR3 is TGCGCCAGCAGCCAAGGTGGGGGTCTTATCGAAGCTTTCTTT.

This chain links TRBV5-5 with TRBJ1-1; no clear D gene. Deletions cut 0 bases from V and 9 bases from J, with 9 bases between. The CDR3 is 12 amino acids. CDR1 SGHKS and CDR2 YYEKEE come from the germline V gene (reference sequence). The CDR3 DNA reads TGTGCCAGCAGCTTGGCGCGAAGTAAAGCTTTCTTT. It codes for CASSLARSKAFF.

This clonotype was detected only a few times. V gene TRBV7-2 combines with J gene TRBJ1-2; D not resolved. This CDR3 is built from 11 residues. The V end lost 2 bases, the J end lost 8 bases, and 6 bases lay between the germline ends. The germline V gene encodes CDR1 SGHTA and CDR2 FQGNSA. CDR3 bases: TGTGCCAGCAGCTTATTGGTCGGCTACACCTTC. Its protein product is CASSLLVGYTF.

This clonotype was seen only a few times. The chain couples TRBV18 to TRBJ1-1; no firm D call. Between the trimmed V and J ends, which lost 5 bases and 1 base, there was a span of 8 bases. Per germline, CDR1 KGHSH and CDR2 LQKENI. The CDR3 is 13 amino acids. In nucleotides, the CDR3 is TGTGCCAGCTCAGACTCGGGGAACACTGAAGCTTTCTTT. As protein: CASSDSGNTEAFF. The entire variable domain, with the rest obtained from reference TRBV18 and TRBJ1-1, is as follows: NAGVMQNPRHLVRRRGQEARLRCSPMKGHSHVYWYRQLPEEGLKFMVYLQKENIIDESGMPKERFSAEFPKEGPSILRIQQVVRGDSAAYFCASSDSGNTEAFFGQGTRLTVV.

In this sample, this clonotype turned up many times. The chain employs TRBV20-1 and TRBJ2-7; D call uncertain. V gave up 4 bases and J gave up 0 bases, with 10 bases separating them. From germline, CDR1 is DFQATT and CDR2 SNEGSKA (reference sequence). The CDR3 covers 13 residues. In DNA, the CDR3 is TGCAGTGCTAACTCCGGGCCCTCCTACGAGCAGTACTTC. It codes for CSANSGPSYEQYF.

V gene TRBV6-1 combines with J gene TRBJ2-1; 11 nucleotides align to TRBD2. Germline trimming cut 11 bases from V and 3 bases from J; bases unmatched to any gene: 6. CDR1 and CDR2 (germline): MNHNS, SASEGT. This CDR3 is 14 amino acids long. This chain's CDR3 is CAGRLAGGYNEQFF. The CDR3 bases are TGTGCCGGCCGCCTAGCGGGGGGCTACAATGAGCAGTTCTTC.

This chain connects TRBV30 to TRBJ1-6, with D possibly matching TRBD1 (6 bases). The germline V gene has CDR1 GTSNPN and CDR2 SVGIG (reference sequence). This CDR3 is 15 amino acids long. The V gene lost 4 bases and the J gene lost 1 base, with 11 bases spanning the gap. CDR3 protein: CAWTTGLSYNSPLHF. CDR3 nucleotides: TGTGCCTGGACCACAGGGTTATCCTATAATTCACCCCTCCACTTT.

This chain uses TRBV9 with TRBJ1-1, with D unclear. The ends were cut back, 1 base at V and 4 bases at J, with 11 bases in the middle. CDR1 SGDLS and CDR2 YYNGEE come from the germline V gene. This CDR3 contains 14 residues. The CDR3 region is CASSVLTTGTEAFF. CDR3 DNA sequence: TGTGCCAGCAGCGTATTAACGACGGGCACTGAAGCTTTCTTT.

This clonotype was observed at least ten times. The rearrangement joins TRBV29-1 to TRBJ1-1; D gene unclear. The ends were cut back, 4 bases at V and 3 bases at J, with 24 bases in the middle. The CDR3 is made up of 17 amino acids. Per germline, CDR1 SQVTM and CDR2 ANQGSEA. CDR3 sequence (DNA): TGCAGCGTTGGAGGTGCCTCTACCCCGGGTCCCTACACTGAAGCTTTCTTT. Translated, it gives CSVGGASTPGPYTEAFF.

This clonotype showed up just once. The genes are TRBV11-2 and TRBJ2-2; maybe TRBD1 (5 bases). Trimming cost V 5 bases and J 2 bases, with 15 bases left between them. CDR1 is SGHAT, CDR2 FQNNGV, per germline. The CDR3 has 16 residues. The CDR3 loop is CASSRWGGSNTGELFF. CDR3 coding DNA: TGTGCCAGCAGCCGTTGGGGCGGATCCAACACCGGGGAGCTGTTTTTT.

The chain uses TRBV6-6 and TRBJ1-5; D may be TRBD1 (6 bases). Germline V CDR1 and CDR2: MNHNY, SVGAGI (reference sequence). The CDR3 length is 13 residues. The V end lost 6 bases, the J end lost 6 bases, and 12 bases lay between the germline ends. The CDR3 DNA is TGTGCCAGCAGCCAGCAGGGGATTCAGCCCCAGCATTTT. Protein: CASSQQGIQPQHF.

This clonotype was seen many times. CDR3 loop: CASRVSGNYGYTF. CDR3 in DNA: TGTGCCAGCAGGGTATCAGGGAACTATGGCTACACCTTC. The chain combines TRBV6-1 with TRBJ1-2; possibly TRBD1 for D (5 bases). This CDR3 comprises 13 residues. CDR1 is MNHNS, CDR2 SASEGT, per germline. V was cut by 6 bases and J by 2 bases, with 10 bases left in between.

This clonotype showed up just a few times. V is TRBV2 and J is TRBJ2-2; no definite D call. Germline V lookup: CDR1 SNHLY, CDR2 FYNNEI. The CDR3 contains 15 residues. Trimming took off 7 bases at V and 6 bases at J, with 18 bases between the two ends. For the CDR3, the DNA is TGTGCCAGCAAGAACTCGGACGTCTTGTCCGGGGAGCTGTTTTTT. Translated, it gives CASKNSDVLSGELFF.